Following are 27 T cell receptor beta chains from one sample sequenced in a study of cytomegalovirus exposure and HLA in healthy donors (TCRdb year 2017). The library came from the immunoSEQ multiplex PCR assay. For the multiplex PCR, a mixture combining 60 forward primers for TCR Vbeta segments and 13 reverse primers for TCR Jbeta segments was used. Not all clones reach the TCRdb copy of this immuneACCESS table, which keeps in-frame sequences only. Checked studies attribute under half of the gap to unresolved V genes and leave the rest unexplained. The sample table shows about 130,000 clones, and 70% to 80% are seen once. Jointly, the top ten make up about 2% of the sample. Material for sequencing was PBMCs. The receptor set was obtained from a woman aged 60-70 years in good health and CMV-seropositive.

The rearrangement uses TRBV7-9 and TRBJ1-5; D remains ambiguous. CDR1 is SEHNR and CDR2 is FQNEAQ in the germline V gene (reference sequence). The CDR3 loop spans 14 amino acids. The V gene lost 6 bases and the J gene lost 0 bases, with 9 bases spanning the gap. CDR3 sequence reads: CASSPENSNQPQHF. The CDR3 bases are TGTGCCAGCAGTCCAGAAAATAGCAATCAGCCCCAGCATTTT. Together with reference TRBV7-9 and TRBJ1-5, the CDR3 gives the full variable domain: DTGVSQNPRHKITKRGQNVTFRCDPISEHNRLYWYRQTLGQGPEFLTYFQNEAQLEKSRLLSDRFSAERPKGSFSTLEIQRTEQGDSAMYLCASSPENSNQPQHFGDGTRLSIL.

This clone was found a few times. The rearrangement links TRBV11-3 to TRBJ2-1; TRBD1 might be the D (6 bases). Germline assignment: CDR1 SGHNT and CDR2 YENEEA. The V gene lost 2 bases and the J gene lost 2 bases, with 16 bases spanning the gap. The CDR3 sequence is 17 residues long. The DNA of the CDR3 is TGTGCCAGCAGCTTAACCTCAGGGGTAGGGCCCTACAATGAGCAGTTCTTC. This encodes CASSLTSGVGPYNEQFF.

The chain carries TRBV18 and TRBJ1-1; D is possibly TRBD1 (5 bases). Between the trimmed V and J ends, which lost 3 bases and 3 bases, there was a span of 20 bases. CDR3 length: 17 amino acids. Germline CDR1 reads KGHSH; CDR2 reads LQKENI. CDR3 nucleotides: TGTGCCAGCTCACCTGCCTCTGTTTGGGGGGTAGACACTGAAGCTTTCTTT. It specifies CASSPASVWGVDTEAFF.

In DNA form, the CDR3 reads TGTGCCAGCAGACCTACAGGGGGCGGTCAGCCCCAGCATTTT. It is translated as CASRPTGGGQPQHF. The genes are TRBV6-5 and TRBJ1-5; 9 bases fit TRBD1. The CDR3 runs 14 residues. In germline, CDR1 is MNHEY, CDR2 SVGAGI. Trimming cost V 6 bases and J 6 bases; bases outside gene matches: 6.

The sample holds one count of this clone. J is TRBJ1-5 and V is TRBV2, with D perhaps matching TRBD1 (6 bases). The V end lost 7 bases, the J end lost 3 bases, and 7 bases lay between the germline ends. The CDR3 has 12 amino acids. Germline loops: CDR1 SNHLY, CDR2 FYNNEI. The CDR3, as DNA: TGTGCCAGCAACAGGGACAATCAGCCCCAGCATTTT. Translation gives CASNRDNQPQHF.

CDR3 residues: CASSSNRQGMNYGYTF. The CDR3 DNA is TGTGCCAGCAGTTCAAATCGACAGGGAATGAACTATGGCTACACCTTC. This chain connects TRBV27 to TRBJ1-2, with 7 bases identical to TRBD1. CDR1 MNHEY and CDR2 SMNVEV come from the germline V gene (reference sequence). The V gene end was trimmed by 4 bases and the J gene end by 2 bases; junction bases not matched to a gene: 10. This CDR3 comprises 16 residues.

The chain carries TRBV18 and TRBJ2-1, with 8 nucleotides matching TRBD2. The CDR3 covers 16 residues. V dropped 0 bases and J dropped 3; count of bases not matched to a gene: 4. CDR1 is KGHSH and CDR2 is LQKENI in the germline V gene. Here the CDR3 DNA reads TGTGCCAGCTCACCACCTTCAGCGGGAGTCTACAATGAGCAGTTCTTC. Its protein product is CASSPPSAGVYNEQFF.

The chain carries TRBV29-1 and TRBJ1-1; D not certain. The CDR3 is 13 residues long. The germline V gene has CDR1 SQVTM and CDR2 ANQGSEA. The V gene lost 7 bases and the J gene lost 4 bases, with 16 bases spanning the gap. In nucleotides, the CDR3 is TGCAGCGACCTAGTTGGTCCCGGCACTGAAGCTTTCTTT. Protein product: CSDLVGPGTEAFF. Combining the CDR3 with reference TRBV29-1 and TRBJ1-1 gives the whole variable domain SAVISQKPSRDICQRGTSLTIQCQVDSQVTMMFWYRQQPGQSLTLIATANQGSEATYESGFVIDKFPISRPNLTFSTLTVSNMSPEDSSIYLCSDLVGPGTEAFFGQGTRLTVV.

The J gene is TRBJ2-7, the V gene TRBV10-1; 8 nucleotides match TRBD2. The CDR3 extends over 16 amino acids. Germline-derived CDR1 and CDR2 are WNHNN and SYGVQD (reference sequence). With 3 bases clipped from V and 4 bases from J, the junction kept 11 bases outside the gene matches. CDR3 bases: TGCGCCAGCAGTGAAGGGGTGGCTAGCGGGCATTACGAGCAGTACTTC. It codes for CASSEGVASGHYEQYF.

This clone occurred a few times. V usage is TRBV7-9 and J usage is TRBJ2-1; no reliable D call. V was clipped by 5 bases and J by 5 bases, with 16 bases between them. Germline V lookup: CDR1 SEHNR, CDR2 FQNEAQ (reference sequence). This CDR3 is built from 15 residues. DNA of the CDR3: TGTGCCAGCAGCCCCCGAGTACGGGTTAACAATGAGCAGTTCTTC. Residues: CASSPRVRVNNEQFF.

The J gene is TRBJ1-1, the V gene TRBV29-1; D is unclear. This CDR3 has 14 amino acids. From germline, CDR1 is SQVTM and CDR2 ANQGSEA. V dropped 5 bases and J dropped 1 base, with 14 bases sitting between them. CDR3 region: CSVRYQDANTEAFF. The CDR3 nucleotides read TGCAGCGTTCGGTACCAGGATGCGAACACTGAAGCTTTCTTT.

This clone was recorded a few times. This chain joins TRBV10-3 and TRBJ1-2; 7 bases are shared with TRBD1. Trimming at V came to 4 bases and at J to 4 bases, leaving 9 bases not matched to a gene. The CDR3 sequence is 15 residues long. Per germline, CDR1 ENHRY and CDR2 SYGVKD. CDR3 in amino acids: CAISGPDRSIYGYTF. The CDR3 DNA reads as TGTGCCATCAGTGGGCCGGACAGGTCCATCTATGGCTACACCTTC.

CDR3 sequence: CASSTRGGNTEAFF. In DNA, the CDR3 is TGTGCCAGCTCTACGAGGGGGGGGAACACTGAAGCTTTCTTT. The chain has TRBV18 and TRBJ1-1, with a tentative D call TRBD1 (6 bases). Looked up from germline, CDR1 is KGHSH and CDR2 is LQKENI. The CDR3 consists of 14 residues. Between the trimmed V and J ends, which lost 6 bases and 1 base, there was a span of 12 bases.

This rearrangement joins TRBV18 to TRBJ1-5; D call uncertain. Germline CDR1 KGHSH, CDR2 LQKENI. This CDR3 contains 13 residues. V shed 5 bases and J shed 2 bases, with 7 bases lying between them. CDR3 sequence: CASSDQGNQPQHF. Written as DNA, the CDR3 is TGTGCCAGCTCAGATCAGGGCAATCAGCCCCAGCATTTT.

The chain carries TRBV6-6 and TRBJ2-3; TRBD2 is a possible D gene (6 bases). The CDR3 has 16 amino acids. Germline loops: CDR1 MNHNY, CDR2 SVGAGI (reference sequence). Trimming left V 4 bases short and J 0 bases short, with 14 bases between. CDR3 sequence (DNA): TGTGCCAGCAGTTTCTTAGCGGCCCCAAGCACAGATACGCAGTATTTT. It specifies CASSFLAAPSTDTQYF.

This rearrangement joins TRBV2 to TRBJ1-5, with 8 bases identical to TRBD1. CDR1 and CDR2 from the germline V gene are SNHLY and FYNNEI. CDR3 length: 14 residues. Unmatched junction bases numbered 2, after V lost 5 bases and J lost 2 bases. The CDR3 region has the DNA TGTGCCAGCAGTCCGACAGGGGGCAATCAGCCCCAGCATTTT. Residues: CASSPTGGNQPQHF.

This clone was counted a few times. The genes are TRBV12-5 and TRBJ1-1; no clear D gene. Germline values: CDR1 LGHNT, CDR2 FRNRAP. CDR3 length: 14 amino acids. Trimming cost V 5 bases and J 3 bases, with 13 bases left between them. This CDR3 reads CASGNFYRDTEAFF. In DNA, the CDR3 is TGTGCTAGTGGTAACTTTTACCGGGACACTGAAGCTTTCTTT.

Only a few counts were recorded for this clone. Other DNA sequences within the sample encode an identical CDR3. The chain links TRBV29-1 to TRBJ2-2; 10 bases line up with TRBD2. This CDR3 region has 14 residues. Germline CDR1 SQVTM, CDR2 ANQGSEA. With 5 bases clipped from V and 1 base from J, the junction kept 1 base outside the gene matches. DNA of the CDR3: TGCAGCGTTCGGACTAGCGGGAACACCGGGGAGCTGTTTTTT. It is translated as CSVRTSGNTGELFF.

This clone was recorded a few times. The chain employs TRBV30 and TRBJ1-6; D is uncertain. The germline V and J ends were trimmed by 1 base and 2 bases, with 15 bases remaining between them. This CDR3 spans 17 amino acids. Germline assignment: CDR1 GTSNPN and CDR2 SVGIG (reference sequence). The CDR3 is CAWSAPSPAAYNSPLHF. The CDR3 DNA is TGTGCCTGGAGTGCCCCCAGCCCTGCGGCCTATAATTCACCCCTCCACTTT.

The gene calls are TRBV7-2 and TRBJ2-7, with TRBD2 identical over 10 bases. The CDR3 covers 15 residues. Per germline, CDR1 SGHTA and CDR2 FQGNSA. Trimming at V came to 5 bases and at J to 4 bases, leaving 8 bases not matched to a gene. The CDR3 here is CASSLGLAVTYEQYF. The CDR3 nucleotides are TGTGCCAGCAGCCTTGGACTAGCGGTTACTTACGAGCAGTACTTC.

J is TRBJ2-3 and V is TRBV18; 7 bases are shared with TRBD2. Germline trimming cut 3 bases from V and 0 bases from J; bases unmatched to any gene: 3. The germline gives CDR1 KGHSH, CDR2 LQKENI. The CDR3 totals 15 residues. In DNA form, the CDR3 reads TGTGCCAGCTCACCCTCTAGCGGAAGCACAGATACGCAGTATTTT. Its translation: CASSPSSGSTDTQYF.

The chain combines TRBV18 with TRBJ2-7; 10 bases line up with TRBD1. Germline lookup yields CDR1 KGHSH and CDR2 LQKENI. Unmatched junction bases numbered 4, after V lost 4 bases and J lost 4 bases. This CDR3 contains 14 residues. The CDR3 DNA sequence: TGTGCCAGCTCACAAGGACAGGGGGGATACGAGCAGTACTTC. Its protein product is CASSQGQGGYEQYF.

This chain links TRBV29-1 with TRBJ1-1, with TRBD1 matching over 8 bases. Germline CDR1 and CDR2: SQVTM and ANQGSEA. V lost 6 bases to trimming and J lost 3 bases; unmatched junction nucleotides: 6. The CDR3 is made up of 13 amino acids. DNA for the CDR3: TGCAGCGTCAAGACAGGGGATTACACTGAAGCTTTCTTT. Encoded protein: CSVKTGDYTEAFF.

V gene TRBV2 combines with J gene TRBJ2-2; D unresolved. The germline CDR1 and CDR2 sequences are SNHLY and FYNNEI. This CDR3 is 15 amino acids long. The germline V and J ends were trimmed by 7 bases and 1 base, with 13 bases remaining between them. The CDR3 coding sequence is TGTGCCAGCACCCTAGAGGAACAGAACACCGGGGAGCTGTTTTTT. It yields the protein CASTLEEQNTGELFF.

The chain combines TRBV5-1 with TRBJ1-2, with D possibly TRBD1 on 5 matching bases. The CDR3 has 13 residues. Germline assignment: CDR1 SGHRS and CDR2 YFSETQ. V was trimmed by 3 bases and J by 4 bases, leaving 10 bases between them. CDR3 sequence (DNA): TGCGCCAGCAGCTACACAGGTCTCTATGGCTACACCTTC. Encoded protein: CASSYTGLYGYTF.

The chain carries TRBV27 and TRBJ2-2; a weak D match, TRBD1 (6 bases). This CDR3 has 17 amino acids. The germline gives CDR1 MNHEY, CDR2 SMNVEV (reference sequence). With 5 bases removed from V and 1 base from J, the gap between germline ends came to 17 bases. In nucleotides, the CDR3 is TGTGCCAGCAGTCTGTACCCCACAGGGCTGAACACCGGGGAGCTGTTTTTT. This codes for CASSLYPTGLNTGELFF.

The rearrangement uses TRBV2 and TRBJ2-3; possible D gene TRBD1, 5 bases. Germline CDR1 reads SNHLY; CDR2 reads FYNNEI. The CDR3 totals 12 residues. Deletions cut 3 bases from V and 5 bases from J, with 6 bases between. The CDR3 loop reads CASSEGLDTQYF. The CDR3 coding sequence is TGTGCCAGCAGTGAGGGGCTAGATACGCAGTATTTT.